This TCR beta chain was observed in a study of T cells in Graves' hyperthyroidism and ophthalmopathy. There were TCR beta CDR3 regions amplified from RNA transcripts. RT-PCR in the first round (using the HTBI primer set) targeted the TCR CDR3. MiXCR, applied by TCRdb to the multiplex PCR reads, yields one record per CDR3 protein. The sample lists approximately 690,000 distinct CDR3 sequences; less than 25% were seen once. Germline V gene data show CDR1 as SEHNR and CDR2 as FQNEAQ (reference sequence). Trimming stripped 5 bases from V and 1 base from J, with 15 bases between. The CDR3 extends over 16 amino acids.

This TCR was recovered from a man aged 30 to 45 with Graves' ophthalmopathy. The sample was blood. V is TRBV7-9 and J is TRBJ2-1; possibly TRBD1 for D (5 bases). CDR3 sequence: CASSPSKGNSYNEQFF. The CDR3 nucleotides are TGTGCCAGCAGCCCATCAAAGGGGAATTCCTACAATGAGCAGTTCTTC.